This T cell receptor (beta chain) is from a study of patients and donors after allogeneic stem cell transplantation. MiXCR was run by TCRdb on the RT-PCR reads, yielding one entry per CDR3 protein. Of fewer than 250,000 distinct CDR3 sequences in the sample, roughly 15% were seen once. This clonotype was detected only a few times. The sequenced sample was blood, either unsorted or a sorted T cell fraction (not recorded which). The clonotype was recovered from a human donor who was either an allogeneic HSCT recipient or a stem cell or donor lymphocyte infusion donor (not recorded which). It is not recorded whose cells these are; they may come from a transplant donor.

The CDR3 DNA is TGTGCCAGCAGACAAAGAGGATGGGCTGAAGCTTTCTTT. Amino acid sequence: CASRQRGWAEAFF. V usage is TRBV7-9 and J usage is TRBJ1-1; D unresolved. In germline, CDR1 is SEHNR, CDR2 FQNEAQ (reference sequence). The CDR3 extends over 13 amino acids. V lost 6 bases and J lost 6, with 14 bases in between.